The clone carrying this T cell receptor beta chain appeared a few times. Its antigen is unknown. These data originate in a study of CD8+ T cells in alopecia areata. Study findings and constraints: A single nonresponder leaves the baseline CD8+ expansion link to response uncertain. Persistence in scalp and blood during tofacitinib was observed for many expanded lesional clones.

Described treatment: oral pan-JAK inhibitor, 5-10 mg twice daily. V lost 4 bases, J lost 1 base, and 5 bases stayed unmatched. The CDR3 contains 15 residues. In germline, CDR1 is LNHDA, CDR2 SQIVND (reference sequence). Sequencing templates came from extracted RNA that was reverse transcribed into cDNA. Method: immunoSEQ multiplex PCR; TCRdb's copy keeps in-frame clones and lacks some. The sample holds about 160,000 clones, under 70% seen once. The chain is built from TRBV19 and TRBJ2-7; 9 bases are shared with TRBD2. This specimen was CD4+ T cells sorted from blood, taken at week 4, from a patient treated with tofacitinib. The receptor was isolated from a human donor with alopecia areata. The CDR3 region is CASSKSLAGSYEQYF. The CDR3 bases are TGTGCCAGTAGTAAGAGTCTAGCGGGGTCCTACGAGCAGTACTTC.